The clone carrying this T cell receptor beta chain has a handful of counts. TCRdb used MiXCR to reprocess the RACE reads, holding one entry per CDR3 protein. The table records some 79,000 distinct CDR3 sequences, roughly 7.2% of them present only once. This entry belongs to a study of human T cells and chemical hapten exposure. With 4 bases clipped from V and 4 bases from J, the junction kept 10 bases outside the gene matches. The V gene's germline CDR1 is MNHNY and CDR2 SVGAGI (reference sequence). The CDR3 has 17 residues. This sample's time point: patch test 1, 2 weeks after DPC sensitization. Indicated treatment: therapeutic diphenylcyclopropenone sensitization with weekly scalp DPC.

V usage is TRBV6-6 and J usage is TRBJ1-2; the match to TRBD1 covers 12 bases. The sequences come from whole blood, collected in connection with sensitization to the hapten diphenylcyclopropenone (DPC). The receptor was isolated from a woman aged 25 to 39 with alopecia areata. Some clones in this sample may be carry-over from other donors' samples. CDR3 nucleotides: TGTGCCAGCAGTTCCCTTGGGACAGGGGGCGACCCCTATGGCTACACCTTC. The encoded protein is CASSSLGTGGDPYGYTF.